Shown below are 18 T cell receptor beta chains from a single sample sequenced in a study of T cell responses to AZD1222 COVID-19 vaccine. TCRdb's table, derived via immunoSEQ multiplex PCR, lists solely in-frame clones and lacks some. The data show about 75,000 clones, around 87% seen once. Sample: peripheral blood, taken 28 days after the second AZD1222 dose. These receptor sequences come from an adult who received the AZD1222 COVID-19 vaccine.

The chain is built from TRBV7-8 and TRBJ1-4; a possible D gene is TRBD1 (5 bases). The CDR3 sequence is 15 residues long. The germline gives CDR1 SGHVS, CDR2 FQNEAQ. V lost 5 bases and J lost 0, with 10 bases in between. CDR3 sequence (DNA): TGTGCCAGCAGCCTAGGGGCTGCAACTAATGAAAAACTGTTTTTT. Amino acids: CASSLGAATNEKLFF.

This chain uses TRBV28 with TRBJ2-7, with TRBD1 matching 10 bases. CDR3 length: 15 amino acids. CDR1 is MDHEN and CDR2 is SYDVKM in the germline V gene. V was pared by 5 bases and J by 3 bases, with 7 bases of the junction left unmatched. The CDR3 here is CASSTPGTGVYEQYF. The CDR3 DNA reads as TGTGCCAGCAGTACCCCCGGGACAGGGGTCTACGAGCAGTACTTC. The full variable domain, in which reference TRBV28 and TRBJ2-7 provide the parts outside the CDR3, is DVKVTQSSRYLVKRTGEKVFLECVQDMDHENMFWYRQDPGLGLRLIYFSYDVKMKEKGDIPEGYSVSREKKERFSLILESASTNQTSMYLCASSTPGTGVYEQYFGPGTRLTVT.

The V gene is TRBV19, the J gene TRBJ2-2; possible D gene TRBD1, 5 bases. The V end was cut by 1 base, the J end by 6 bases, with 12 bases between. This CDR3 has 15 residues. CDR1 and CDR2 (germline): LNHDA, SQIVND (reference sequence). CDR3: CASSIGQGIPGELFF. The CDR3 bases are TGTGCCAGTAGTATAGGGCAGGGAATCCCCGGGGAGCTGTTTTTT.

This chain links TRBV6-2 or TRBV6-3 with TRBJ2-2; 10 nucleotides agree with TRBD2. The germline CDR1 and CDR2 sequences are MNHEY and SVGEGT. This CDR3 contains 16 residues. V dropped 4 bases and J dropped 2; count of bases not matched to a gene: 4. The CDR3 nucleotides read TGTGCCAGCAGTTCGTTAGCGGGGGGAAACACCGGGGAGCTGTTTTTT. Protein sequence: CASSSLAGGNTGELFF.

DNA for the CDR3: TGTGCCAGCAGTGAAGACTGGCAGAACTATGGCTACACCTTC. It codes for CASSEDWQNYGYTF. The chain has TRBV6-1 and TRBJ1-2; D is unresolved. Trimming cost V 1 base and J 2 bases, with 8 bases left between them. The CDR3 consists of 14 residues. Germline-derived CDR1 and CDR2 are MNHNS and SASEGT.

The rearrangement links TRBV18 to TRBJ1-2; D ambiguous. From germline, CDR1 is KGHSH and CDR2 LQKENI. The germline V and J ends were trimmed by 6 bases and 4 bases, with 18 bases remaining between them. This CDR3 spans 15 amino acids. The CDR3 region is CASSRWRETSYGYTF. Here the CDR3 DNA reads TGTGCCAGCTCCCGCTGGAGAGAGACAAGCTATGGCTACACCTTC.

CDR3 in amino acids: CASRDNDSRKEKLFF. The CDR3 bases are TGTGCCAGCAGAGATAATGACAGTCGGAAAGAAAAACTGTTTTTT. This chain connects TRBV2 to TRBJ1-4; D perhaps matches TRBD1 (5 bases). Trimming left V 6 bases short and J 8 bases short, with 19 bases between. The CDR3 runs to 15 residues. CDR1 and CDR2 from the germline V gene are SNHLY and FYNNEI.

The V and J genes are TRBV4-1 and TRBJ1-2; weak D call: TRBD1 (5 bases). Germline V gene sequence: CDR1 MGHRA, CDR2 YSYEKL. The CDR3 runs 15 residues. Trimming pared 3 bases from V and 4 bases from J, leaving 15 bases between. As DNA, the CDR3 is TGCGCCAGCAGCCAGGAGGGGCGAGGCATCTATGGCTACACCTTC. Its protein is CASSQEGRGIYGYTF.

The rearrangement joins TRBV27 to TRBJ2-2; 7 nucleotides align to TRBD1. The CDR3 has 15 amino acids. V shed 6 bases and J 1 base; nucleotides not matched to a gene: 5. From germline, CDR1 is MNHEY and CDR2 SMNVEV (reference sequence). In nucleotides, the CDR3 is TGTGCCAGCAGACGGACAGGCCTGAACACCGGGGAGCTGTTTTTT. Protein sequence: CASRRTGLNTGELFF.

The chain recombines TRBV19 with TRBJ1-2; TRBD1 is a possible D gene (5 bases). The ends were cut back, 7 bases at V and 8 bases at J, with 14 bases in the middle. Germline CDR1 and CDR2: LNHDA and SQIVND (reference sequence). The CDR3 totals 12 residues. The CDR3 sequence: CASTMGVHGYTF. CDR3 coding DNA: TGTGCCAGTACTATGGGGGTCCACGGCTACACCTTC. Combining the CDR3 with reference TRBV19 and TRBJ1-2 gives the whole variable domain DGGITQSPKYLFRKEGQNVTLSCEQNLNHDAMYWYRQDPGQGLRLIYYSQIVNDFQKGDIAEGYSVSREKKESFPLTVTSAQKNPTAFYLCASTMGVHGYTFGSGTRLTVV.

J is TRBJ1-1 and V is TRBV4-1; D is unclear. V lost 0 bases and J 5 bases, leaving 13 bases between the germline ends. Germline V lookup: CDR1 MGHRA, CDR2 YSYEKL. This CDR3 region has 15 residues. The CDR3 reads CASSQDRAGRTEAFF. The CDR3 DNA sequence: TGCGCCAGCAGCCAAGATCGAGCGGGAAGGACTGAAGCTTTCTTT.

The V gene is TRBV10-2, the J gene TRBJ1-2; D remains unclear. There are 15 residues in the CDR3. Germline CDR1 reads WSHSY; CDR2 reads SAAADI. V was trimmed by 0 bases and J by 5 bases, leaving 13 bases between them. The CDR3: CASSESSIGGYGYTF. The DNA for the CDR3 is TGCGCCAGCAGTGAGTCGTCAATTGGTGGATATGGCTACACCTTC.

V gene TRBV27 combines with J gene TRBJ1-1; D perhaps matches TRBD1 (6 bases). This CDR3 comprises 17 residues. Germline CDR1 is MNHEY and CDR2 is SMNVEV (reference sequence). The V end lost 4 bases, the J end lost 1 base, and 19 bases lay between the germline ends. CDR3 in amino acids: CASSSRAIRTANTEAFF. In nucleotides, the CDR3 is TGTGCCAGCAGTTCGCGCGCAATTCGGACAGCGAACACTGAAGCTTTCTTT.

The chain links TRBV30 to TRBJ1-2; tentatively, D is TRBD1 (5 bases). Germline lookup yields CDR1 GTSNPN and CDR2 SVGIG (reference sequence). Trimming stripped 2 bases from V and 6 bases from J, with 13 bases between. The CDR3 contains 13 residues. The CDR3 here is CAWSFSRVDGYTF. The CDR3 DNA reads TGTGCCTGGAGTTTCAGCAGGGTCGATGGCTACACCTTC.

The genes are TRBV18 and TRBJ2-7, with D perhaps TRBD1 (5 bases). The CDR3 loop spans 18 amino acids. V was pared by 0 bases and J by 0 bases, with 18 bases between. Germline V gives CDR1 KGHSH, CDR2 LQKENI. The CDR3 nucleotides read TGTGCCAGCTCACCACCCGGCCCAGGGCGTCGAAGCTCCTACGAGCAGTACTTC. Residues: CASSPPGPGRRSSYEQYF.

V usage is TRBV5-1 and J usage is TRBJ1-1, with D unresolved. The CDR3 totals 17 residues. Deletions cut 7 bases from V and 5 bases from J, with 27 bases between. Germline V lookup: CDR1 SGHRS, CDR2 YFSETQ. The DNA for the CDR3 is TGCGCCAGCTCGAGAGAAGGACGTATTAGTTTTCCAACTGAAGCTTTCTTT. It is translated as CASSREGRISFPTEAFF.

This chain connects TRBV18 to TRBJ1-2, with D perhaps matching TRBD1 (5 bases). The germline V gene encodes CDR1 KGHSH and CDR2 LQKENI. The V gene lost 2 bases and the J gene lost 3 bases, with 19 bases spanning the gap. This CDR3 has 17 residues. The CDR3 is CASSPRDGGRSDYGYTF. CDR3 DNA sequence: TGTGCCAGCTCACCAAGGGACGGAGGGCGCTCGGACTATGGCTACACCTTC.

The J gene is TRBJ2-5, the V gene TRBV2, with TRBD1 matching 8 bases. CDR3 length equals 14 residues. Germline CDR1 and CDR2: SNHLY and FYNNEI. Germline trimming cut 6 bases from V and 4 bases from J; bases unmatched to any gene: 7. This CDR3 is CASRRRTGPETQYF. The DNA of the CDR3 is TGTGCCAGCAGGCGCCGGACAGGGCCAGAGACCCAGTACTTC.